The entry below gives a single TCR beta chain sequence along with its context. Per the authors' pipeline: Productive clonotypes were detectable down to 2.59 x 10-5 frequency. Data came from immunoSEQ multiplex PCR; TCRdb stores just in-frame clones and leaves some out. The V and J calls and the clone size are those of that table, but D and trimming were determined from the DNA. This table holds nearly 30,000 clones, 70% to 85% found once. The CDR3 contains 12 residues. V was pared by 5 bases and J by 1 base, with 6 bases between. Germline V CDR1 and CDR2: SGHRS, YFSETQ. This entry comes from a study of STAT5B mutations in CD4+ large granular lymphocyte leukemia.

The sample consisted of CD4+ T cells from blood buffy coats. The clonotype originates from a human donor in good health. This chain joins TRBV5-1 and TRBJ1-2, with D unresolved. CDR3 bases: TGCGCCAGCAGGAGGGATAACTATGGCTACACCTTC. It encodes CASRRDNYGYTF.